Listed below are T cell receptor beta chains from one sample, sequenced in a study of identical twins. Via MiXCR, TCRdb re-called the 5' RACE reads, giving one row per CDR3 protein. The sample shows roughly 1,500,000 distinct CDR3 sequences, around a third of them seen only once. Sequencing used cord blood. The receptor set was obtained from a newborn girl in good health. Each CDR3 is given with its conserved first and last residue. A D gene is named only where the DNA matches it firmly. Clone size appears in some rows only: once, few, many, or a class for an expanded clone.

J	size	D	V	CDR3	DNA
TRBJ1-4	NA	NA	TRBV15	CATSTLTAHEKLFF	TGTGCCACCAGCACTCTGACGGCACATGAAAAACTGTTTTTT
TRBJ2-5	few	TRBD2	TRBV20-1	CSGREGQETQYF	TGCAGTGGCAGGGAGGGGCAAGAGACCCAGTACTTC
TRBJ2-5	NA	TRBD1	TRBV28	CASSFWTGGRNEQYF	TGTGCCAGCAGTTTCTGGACAGGGGGACGCAATGAGCAGTACTTC
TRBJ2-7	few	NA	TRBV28	CASSLAGPPNEQYF	TGTGCCAGCAGTTTAGCGGGACCACCCAACGAGCAGTACTTC
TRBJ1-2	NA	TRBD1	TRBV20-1	CSARAPLDRLYGYTF	TGCAGTGCTAGGGCCCCTTTGGACAGGCTCTATGGCTACACCTTC
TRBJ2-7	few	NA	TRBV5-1	CASSFSGTNYEQYF	TGCGCCAGCAGCTTTTCTGGGACAAACTACGAGCAGTACTTC
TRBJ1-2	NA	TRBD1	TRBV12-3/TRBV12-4	CASSAHRGDYGYTF	TGTGCCAGCAGTGCTCACAGGGGCGACTATGGCTACACCTTC
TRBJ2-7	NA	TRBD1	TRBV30	CAWRRQGWGLYEQYF	TGTGCCTGGAGACGACAGGGATGGGGGCTCTACGAGCAGTACTTC
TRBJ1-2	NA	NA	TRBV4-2	CASSLVARDYGYTF	TGTGCCAGCAGCTTAGTGGCCAGGGACTATGGCTACACCTTC
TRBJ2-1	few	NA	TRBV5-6	CASSRPRHVSYNEQFF	TGTGCCAGCAGCCGCCCTCGACACGTCTCCTACAATGAGCAGTTCTTC
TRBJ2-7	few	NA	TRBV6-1	CASSVGFSSYEQYF	TGTGCCAGCAGTGTCGGTTTTAGCTCCTACGAGCAGTACTTC
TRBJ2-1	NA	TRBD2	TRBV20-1	CSATTGTSGVDEQFF	TGCAGTGCTACCACCGGGACTAGCGGGGTGGATGAGCAGTTCTTC
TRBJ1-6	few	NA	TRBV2	CASERGSDSPLHF	TGTGCCAGCGAACGGGGTTCGGATTCACCCCTCCACTTT
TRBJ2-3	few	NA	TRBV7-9	CASSLFQGDTDTQYF	TGTGCCAGCAGCCTATTTCAGGGAGACACAGATACGCAGTATTTT
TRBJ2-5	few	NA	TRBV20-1	CSATRPGLQETQYF	TGCAGTGCTACAAGGCCGGGACTCCAAGAGACCCAGTACTTC
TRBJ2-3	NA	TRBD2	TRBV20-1	CSASPRDYLTDPDTQYF	TGCAGTGCTAGCCCCCGGGACTACCTCACCGATCCAGATACGCAGTATTTT
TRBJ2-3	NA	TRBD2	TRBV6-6	CASSYNLAGYTDTQYF	TGTGCCAGCAGTTACAACCTAGCGGGGTACACAGATACGCAGTATTTT
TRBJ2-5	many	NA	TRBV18	CASSPEQETQYF	TGTGCCAGCTCACCAGAACAAGAGACCCAGTACTTC
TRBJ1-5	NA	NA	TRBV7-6	CANSLGPSNQPQHF	TGTGCCAACAGCTTAGGTCCTAGCAATCAGCCCCAGCATTTT
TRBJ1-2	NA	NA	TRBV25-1	CASSDLGGHGYTF	TGTGCCAGCAGTGATTTAGGGGGGCATGGCTACACCTTC
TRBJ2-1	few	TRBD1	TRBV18	CASSSRQGRNEQFF	TGTGCCAGCTCATCGCGACAGGGGCGGAATGAGCAGTTCTTC
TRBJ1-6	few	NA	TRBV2	CASSGDRVYNSPLHF	TGTGCCAGCAGTGGTGACCGGGTCTATAATTCACCCCTCCACTTT
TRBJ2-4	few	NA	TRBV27	CASSPQRGGQANIQYF	TGTGCCAGCAGTCCACAAAGGGGGGGACAGGCAAACATTCAGTACTTC
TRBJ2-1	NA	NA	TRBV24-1	CATSEAEGRPHYNEQVF	TGTGCCACCAGCGAGGCGGAGGGGCGGCCCCACTACAATGAGCAGGTCTTC
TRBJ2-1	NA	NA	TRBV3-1	CASSRRLPTYNEQFF	TGTGCCAGCAGCCGGCGACTACCTACCTACAATGAGCAGTTCTTC
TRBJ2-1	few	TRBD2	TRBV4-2	CASSQEGLVYNEQFF	TGTGCCAGCAGCCAAGAAGGACTAGTCTACAATGAGCAGTTCTTC
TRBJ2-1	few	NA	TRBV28	CASSFRTPPRFF	TGTGCCAGCAGTTTTAGGACACCTCCTCGGTTCTTC
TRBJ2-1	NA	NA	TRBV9	CASSVASDNEQFF	TGTGCCAGCAGCGTAGCCAGCGACAATGAGCAGTTCTTC
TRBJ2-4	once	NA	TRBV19	CASSPYGLWVNIQYF	TGTGCCAGTAGCCCCTACGGGCTCTGGGTGAACATTCAGTACTTC
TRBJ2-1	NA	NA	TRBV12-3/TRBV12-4	CASNWGNNNEQFF	TGTGCCAGCAATTGGGGTAACAACAATGAGCAGTTCTTC
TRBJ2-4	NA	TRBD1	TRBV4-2	CASSQVGQGRDIQYF	TGTGCCAGCAGCCAAGTGGGACAGGGGAGGGACATTCAGTACTTC
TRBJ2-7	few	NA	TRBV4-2	CASSLRGADEQYF	TGTGCCAGCAGCTTACGGGGGGCCGACGAGCAGTACTTC
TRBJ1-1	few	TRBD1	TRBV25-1	CASSGQVYTEAFF	TGTGCCAGCAGCGGACAGGTTTACACTGAAGCTTTCTTT
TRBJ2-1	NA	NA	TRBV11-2	CASSLELGSYNEQFF	TGTGCCAGCAGCTTAGAGCTCGGCTCCTACAATGAGCAGTTCTTC
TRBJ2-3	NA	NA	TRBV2	CASSVRRGTDTQYF	TGTGCCAGCAGTGTGAGGCGGGGCACAGATACGCAGTATTTT
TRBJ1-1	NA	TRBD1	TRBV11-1	CASSLGAGGHTEAFF	TGTGCCAGCAGCTTAGGGGCAGGGGGGCACACTGAAGCTTTCTTT
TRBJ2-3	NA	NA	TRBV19	CASSPVLRNTDTQYF	TGTGCCAGTAGTCCTGTCCTTCGGAACACAGATACGCAGTATTTT
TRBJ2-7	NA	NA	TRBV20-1	CSARDLSGKTFEQYF	TGCAGTGCTAGAGACCTTTCGGGGAAAACCTTCGAGCAGTACTTC
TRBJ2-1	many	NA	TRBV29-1	CSVELLAAWRGNEQFF	TGCAGCGTTGAGCTCTTAGCAGCTTGGCGCGGAAACGAGCAGTTCTTC